The 7 T cell receptor beta chains below were found in one sample sequenced in a study of T-cell reconstitution after alpha-beta-depleted transplantation in children. A TCRbeta library incorporating unique molecular identifiers was prepared. TCRdb re-called the PCR reads with MiXCR, one entry per CDR3 protein. The table records 450,000 to 500,000 distinct CDR3 sequences, about 12% of them present only once. Specimen: PBMCs from the stem cell graft donor, collected from the stem cell graft. These TCRs come from a human donor who donated a stem cell graft to a child with combined immunodeficiency.

This clonotype came up many times. The rearrangement links TRBV6-5 to TRBJ1-1; 8 bases fit TRBD1. CDR3 length equals 14 residues. Trimming took 6 bases from V and 5 from J; bases not matched to a gene: 8. CDR1 and CDR2 (germline): MNHEY, SVGAGI. The DNA of the CDR3 is TGTGCCAGCAGCATACAGGGGGTGCGGACTGAAGCTTTCTTT. This codes for CASSIQGVRTEAFF.

This clonotype was found once. This rearrangement joins TRBV3-1 to TRBJ2-1; D possibly corresponds to TRBD1 (5 bases). V lost 0 bases and J 8 bases, leaving 8 bases between the germline ends. Germline V CDR1 and CDR2: LGHDT, YNNKEL (reference sequence). CDR3 size: 13 residues. Here the CDR3 reads CASSQEGRYEQFF. CDR3 bases: TGTGCCAGCAGCCAAGAGGGGCGGTATGAGCAGTTCTTC.

The CDR3 DNA reads TGTGCCAGTAGTATAGATAAACAATACGAGCAGTACTTC. Translating it yields CASSIDKQYEQYF. The rearrangement links TRBV19 to TRBJ2-7; D gene unclear. The CDR3 spans 13 residues. Germline loops: CDR1 LNHDA, CDR2 SQIVND (reference sequence). The germline V and J ends were trimmed by 0 bases and 4 bases, with 7 bases remaining between them. The full variable domain, rest sourced from reference TRBV19 and TRBJ2-7, is DGGITQSPKYLFRKEGQNVTLSCEQNLNHDAMYWYRQDPGQGLRLIYYSQIVNDFQKGDIAEGYSVSREKKESFPLTVTSAQKNPTAFYLCASSIDKQYEQYFGPGTRLTVT.

This clonotype was seen repeatedly, ten times or more. The V and J genes are TRBV5-6 and TRBJ2-7; 8 nucleotides align to TRBD1. The CDR3 runs to 17 residues. Germline-derived CDR1 and CDR2 are SGHDT and YYEEEE. Trimming took 3 bases from V and 3 from J; bases not matched to a gene: 14. Here the CDR3 reads CASSSRPRYRGNYEQYF. CDR3 bases: TGTGCCAGCAGCTCACGCCCGAGGTACAGGGGGAACTACGAGCAGTACTTC.

This chain connects TRBV27 to TRBJ2-3; 9 bases are a match to TRBD1. The junction had 9 bases not matched to a gene; V was cut back by 4 bases and J by 4 bases. This CDR3 is built from 16 residues. Germline V gene data show CDR1 as MNHEY and CDR2 as SMNVEV (reference sequence). This chain's CDR3 is CASSSLTGDRADTQYF. The CDR3 nucleotides are TGTGCCAGCAGTTCGCTTACAGGGGACAGGGCAGATACGCAGTATTTT.

The rearrangement uses TRBV29-1 and TRBJ1-1; D is unresolved. V was trimmed by 0 bases and J by 4 bases, leaving 6 bases between them. The CDR3 covers 12 residues. Per germline, CDR1 SQVTM and CDR2 ANQGSEA. The CDR3 nucleotides read TGCAGCGTTGAAGATCGGGGCACTGAAGCTTTCTTT. It specifies CSVEDRGTEAFF.

A few counts support this clonotype. This chain joins TRBV12-3 or TRBV12-4 and TRBJ2-7; TRBD2 aligns across 8 bases. With V trimmed by 3 bases and J by 2 bases, 6 bases remained unmatched. The CDR3 loop spans 15 amino acids. The CDR3: CASSLLREATYEQYF. CDR3 DNA: TGTGCCAGCAGTTTGCTGCGGGAGGCCACCTACGAGCAGTACTTC.